A selection of T cell receptor beta chains follows, all from one sample in a study of CD8 T cells in Susac syndrome. Each CDR3 protein gets one entry after TCRdb re-called the immunoSEQ multiplex PCR reads with MiXCR. The profile covers about 300,000 distinct CDR3 sequences, with about nine tenths appearing a single time and approximately 0.2% taken by the ten largest. Input material: CD8+ T cells from PBMCs. The origin of the receptors is a human donor with multiple sclerosis. The CDR3 runs from the conserved cysteine through the conserved F or W. D genes are given only for firm matches.

J gene: TRBJ2-2; D gene: .; V gene: TRBV2; CDR3 DNA: TGTGCCAGCAGAGAACCCACCGGGGAGCTGTTTTTT; CDR3 protein: CASREPTGELFF
J gene: TRBJ1-5; D gene: .; V gene: TRBV28; CDR3 DNA: TGTGCCAGCAGCCCACTGACCGGAACATTGAGGCCCCAGCATTTT; CDR3 protein: CASSPLTGTLRPQHF
J gene: TRBJ2-1; D gene: .; V gene: TRBV6-2/TRBV6-3; CDR3 DNA: TGTGCCAGCAAATCCAGCGGAGCCTCCTACAATGAGCAGTTCTTC; CDR3 protein: CASKSSGASYNEQFF
J gene: TRBJ2-1; D gene: .; V gene: TRBV19; CDR3 DNA: TGTGCCAGTAGTATACGAGCGATCTACAATGAGCAGTTCTTC; CDR3 protein: CASSIRAIYNEQFF
J gene: TRBJ2-3; D gene: .; V gene: TRBV27; CDR3 DNA: TGTGCCAGCAGTTGGTTCGGGAGAGGCACAGATACGCAGTATTTT; CDR3 protein: CASSWFGRGTDTQYF
J gene: TRBJ1-1; D gene: .; V gene: TRBV4-2; CDR3 DNA: TGTGCCAGCAGCCAAGATCGGGCAGGGGTCTTCATGAACACTGAAGCTTTCTTT; CDR3 protein: CASSQDRAGVFMNTEAFF
J gene: TRBJ2-7; D gene: .; V gene: TRBV30; CDR3 DNA: TGTGCCTGGAGTACTGGGGCAGGGTACGAGCAGTACTTC; CDR3 protein: CAWSTGAGYEQYF
J gene: TRBJ2-1; D gene: .; V gene: TRBV14; CDR3 DNA: TGTGCCAGCAGCCTCTCAATCGGTGATGAGCAGTTCTTC; CDR3 protein: CASSLSIGDEQFF
J gene: TRBJ2-7; D gene: .; V gene: TRBV5-1; CDR3 DNA: TGCGCCAGCAGGTCGAGCTCCTACGAGCAGTACTTC; CDR3 protein: CASRSSSYEQYF
J gene: TRBJ1-1; D gene: .; V gene: TRBV18; CDR3 DNA: TGTGCCAGCTCACCAATGTCTAGTCAGGGGAGCACTGAAGCTTTCTTT; CDR3 protein: CASSPMSSQGSTEAFF
J gene: TRBJ2-5; D gene: TRBD2; V gene: TRBV20-1; CDR3 DNA: TGCAGTGCTAGAGATAGGACTAGCGGGGTGCAAGGGACCCAGTACTTC; CDR3 protein: CSARDRTSGVQGTQYF